Here is one T cell receptor (beta chain) with its context. Its matching antigen is unknown. The sample belongs to a study of a mutant IDH1 vaccine in newly diagnosed glioma. In the study overall: Treated patients, averaging roughly 40 years, were about 60% male and about 38% female. General observations from the study: Among top peripheral T cell clonotypes, changes seemed unrelated to pseudoprogression. The occurrence of vaccine-induced immune responses was seen in around 93% of patients.

The CDR3 is 21 residues long. Time point meaning: week 35, safety follow-up. Each vaccine dose was 300 ug of mutant IDH1 20-mer peptide, with topical imiquimod. Libraries were prepared by immunoSEQ multiplex PCR; TCRdb keeps only in-frame clonotypes and omits some of them. The data contain 55,000 to 65,000 clones, under 90% of them seen just once; the ten biggest clones take up around 4%. This specimen consisted of PBMCs, obtained from a glioma patient whose treatment included an IDH1 peptide vaccine. The chain combines TRBV1 with TRBJ2-1; the D segment call TRBD2 is taken from the table without a DNA check. TRBV1 constitutes a pseudogene. The sequence was collected from a man aged 25-45 years with glioma. CDR3 protein: CTRTFEATRGGAFTIYNEQFF. The CDR3 coding sequence is TGCACCAGGACCTTTGAGGCTACCAGAGGGGGGGCCTTCACTATTTACAATGAGCAGTTCTTC.